This T cell receptor (beta chain) was identified during a study of cytomegalovirus exposure and HLA in healthy donors. With regard to this clone: The antigen is unknown.

This CDR3 is built from 14 residues. V lost 1 base, J lost 5 bases, and 2 bases stayed unmatched. CDR1 and CDR2 (germline): GTSNPN, SVGIG (reference sequence). Profiling relied on immunoSEQ multiplex PCR, and the TCRdb table lists in-frame clones only, not all of them. This table holds a few hundred thousand clones, 80% to 90% found once. Study conclusions and caveats: Specificity for CMV antigens was confirmed in vitro for three of the CMV-associated chains. Listed as cytomegalovirus-associated were 164 TCR beta chains.

The sample consisted of PBMCs. The sequence was collected from a woman aged 18-35 years in good health and CMV-seronegative. V gene TRBV30 combines with J gene TRBJ1-6; TRBD1 aligns across 7 bases. CDR3 loop: CAWSGDSNNSPLHF. The CDR3 coding sequence is TGTGCCTGGAGTGGGGACAGTAATAATTCACCCCTCCACTTT.